These 8 T cell receptor beta chains were sequenced from one sample in a study of control samples from healthy donors and cancer patients. Using immunoSEQ multiplex PCR, the repertoire was profiled, and TCRdb retains in-frame clones only, with some absent. The data contain 120,000 to 150,000 clones, around 90% of them singletons. Sample: blood. The receptors derive from a man aged 25 to 45 in good health.

This chain joins TRBV5-4 and TRBJ2-1, with D perhaps TRBD1 (7 bases). This CDR3 spans 14 amino acids. Germline loops: CDR1 SGHNT, CDR2 YYREEE (reference sequence). Trimming took off 4 bases at V and 6 bases at J, with 14 bases between the two ends. The CDR3 loop reads CASSPGDSFNEQFF. The DNA of the CDR3 is TGTGCCAGCAGCCCGGGGGACAGTTTCAATGAGCAGTTCTTC.

The V and J genes are TRBV3-1 (or the pseudogene TRBV3-2) and TRBJ2-7; D is perhaps TRBD2 (5 bases). V dropped 4 bases and J dropped 2 bases, with 15 bases sitting between them. Germline values: CDR1 LGHDT, CDR2 YNNKEL (reference sequence). The CDR3 is made up of 15 amino acids. CDR3 sequence: CASSPSRAEPYEQYF. The CDR3 bases are TGTGCCAGCAGCCCTAGTAGAGCGGAACCCTACGAGCAGTACTTC.

The chain joins TRBV3-1 (or the pseudogene TRBV3-2) to TRBJ2-7; D is undetermined. This CDR3 is 16 amino acids long. Germline V lookup: CDR1 LGHDT, CDR2 YNNKEL (reference sequence). V lost 1 base, J lost 2 bases, and 15 bases lay in between. CDR3 in amino acids: CASSQGASAPTYEQYF. The CDR3 coding sequence is TGTGCCAGCAGCCAAGGCGCGTCGGCCCCTACCTACGAGCAGTACTTC.

This CDR3 reads CASNPRGQSYEQYF. The CDR3 DNA reads as TGTGCCAGTAACCCGCGCGGACAGTCCTACGAGCAGTACTTC. The J gene is TRBJ2-7, the V gene TRBV19; the D gene is possibly TRBD1 (6 bases). V lost 7 bases to trimming and J lost 1 base, with 14 bases between them. The CDR3 covers 14 residues. CDR1 is LNHDA and CDR2 is SQIVND in the germline V gene (reference sequence).

The CDR3 DNA is TGTGCCAGCAGTGAAATTGGGACGAGTCCTGTCGATGAGCAGTTCTTC. It codes for CASSEIGTSPVDEQFF. The chain couples TRBV6-1 to TRBJ2-1; tentatively, D is TRBD1 or TRBD2 (5 bases each). Germline CDR1 MNHNS, CDR2 SASEGT. The CDR3 is 16 residues long. V lost 2 bases to trimming and J lost 8 bases, with 19 bases between them.

The chain joins TRBV2 to TRBJ2-1; 7 bases are shared with TRBD1. The V segment lost 6 bases and the J segment 15 bases; nucleotides outside the gene matches: 8. Germline V gene lookup returns CDR1 SNHLY and CDR2 FYNNEI. This CDR3 contains 11 residues. CDR3 sequence reads: CASRATGWGFF. In DNA, the CDR3 is TGTGCCAGCAGAGCGACAGGGTGGGGGTTCTTC.

This clone was seen once. The chain uses TRBV11-2 and TRBJ1-3; D unresolved. Germline V CDR1 and CDR2: SGHAT, FQNNGV. CDR3 length: 17 residues. The V gene lost 1 base and the J gene lost 0 bases, with 13 bases spanning the gap. The CDR3 DNA reads TGTGCCAGCAGCTTAGGAGACCCGAGATACTCTGGAAACACCATATATTTT. This gives the protein CASSLGDPRYSGNTIYF.

The chain uses TRBV12-3 or TRBV12-4 and TRBJ1-2, with unresolved D. Trimming took off 7 bases at V and 7 bases at J, with 10 bases between the two ends. The CDR3 has 11 residues. The CDR3 DNA sequence: TGTGCCAGCAAGAACCCTGTTGGCTACACCTTC. It yields the protein CASKNPVGYTF.